A selection of T cell receptor beta chains follows, all from one sample in a study of T-cell reconstitution after alpha-beta-depleted transplantation in children. TCRdb re-analysed the PCR reads in MiXCR, keeping a single row per CDR3 protein. The sample contains around 400,000 distinct CDR3 sequences, around 20% of which appear only once. The sequencing used PBMCs from the stem cell graft donor, collected from the stem cell graft. Every receptor here comes from a human donor who donated a stem cell graft to a child with acute myeloid leukemia. The CDR3 runs from the conserved cysteine through the conserved F or W. D genes are given only for firm matches. Size tells how often a clone was seen (once, few, many) or the class of an expanded clone, and some rows leave it out.

TRBD2	TRBV12-3/TRBV12-4	NA	TRBJ2-1	CASSKTSAGLAGYNEQFF	TGTGCCAGCAGTAAAACTTCAGCAGGACTAGCGGGTTACAATGAGCAGTTCTTC
NA	TRBV18	NA	TRBJ1-5	CASSPGPRGNQPQHF	TGTGCCAGCTCACCCGGTCCGAGGGGCAATCAGCCCCAGCATTTT
NA	TRBV20-1	few	TRBJ2-5	CSASGPGIGTQYF	TGCAGTGCATCGGGCCCGGGGATTGGGACCCAGTACTTC
NA	TRBV28	NA	TRBJ2-7	CASSSVDYEQYF	TGTGCCAGCAGTTCAGTAGACTACGAGCAGTACTTC
TRBD2	TRBV29-1	many	TRBJ2-1	CSVEDRAGGLNEQFF	TGCAGCGTTGAAGATCGAGCGGGAGGACTCAATGAGCAGTTCTTC
NA	TRBV6-5	many	TRBJ2-2	CASSYSMVLSGELFF	TGTGCCAGCAGTTACTCGATGGTGCTAAGTGGGGAGCTGTTTTTT
NA	TRBV9	NA	TRBJ1-5	CASSLRGDTDQPQHF	TGTGCCAGCAGTTTAAGGGGGGATACGGATCAGCCCCAGCATTTT
NA	TRBV3-1	NA	TRBJ2-5	CASSQGESRWETQYF	TGTGCCAGCAGCCAAGGGGAGAGCCGGTGGGAGACCCAGTACTTC
TRBD2	TRBV12-5	few	TRBJ2-1	CASGVAGGSYNEQFF	TGTGCTAGTGGAGTAGCGGGGGGCTCCTACAATGAGCAGTTCTTC
TRBD2	TRBV12-3/TRBV12-4	many	TRBJ2-7	CASSQRTRGIYEQYF	TGTGCCAGCAGTCAGCGGACTAGAGGGATTTACGAGCAGTACTTC
NA	TRBV12-3/TRBV12-4	NA	TRBJ2-4	CASSPQRQGYIQYF	TGTGCCAGCAGTCCCCAACGTCAGGGGTACATTCAGTACTTC
TRBD2	TRBV12-3/TRBV12-4	few	TRBJ2-1	CASSPRHVTSGDYNEQFF	TGTGCCAGCAGTCCCCGTCATGTCACTAGCGGGGACTACAATGAGCAGTTCTTC
NA	TRBV6-2/TRBV6-3	few	TRBJ2-7	CASSPRRGVVYEQYF	TGTGCCAGCAGCCCCCGGCGGGGTGTGGTGTACGAGCAGTACTTC
NA	TRBV12-3/TRBV12-4	NA	TRBJ1-1	CASSSLPDKNTEAFF	TGTGCCAGCAGTTCACTACCCGACAAGAACACTGAAGCTTTCTTT
TRBD2	TRBV11-2	once	TRBJ2-7	CASSSPSGTTSYEQYF	TGTGCCAGCAGCTCACCCTCCGGGACTACCTCCTACGAGCAGTACTTC
NA	TRBV20-1	few	TRBJ2-3	CSAKKVGAGMSTDTQYF	TGCAGTGCTAAAAAAGTTGGGGCGGGTATGAGCACAGATACGCAGTATTTT
TRBD2	TRBV20-1	NA	TRBJ2-1	CSVRGLAGPSSYNEQFF	TGCAGTGTCCGAGGACTAGCGGGGCCAAGCTCCTACAATGAGCAGTTCTTC
NA	TRBV12-3/TRBV12-4	many	TRBJ2-7	CASSPHRGGTHEQYF	TGTGCCAGCAGTCCACACAGGGGAGGTACCCACGAGCAGTACTTC
NA	TRBV30	NA	TRBJ2-5	CAWSAIRMGGTDLGTQYF	TGTGCCTGGAGTGCGATCCGGATGGGTGGTACAGACCTGGGGACCCAGTACTTC
TRBD2	TRBV7-2	NA	TRBJ2-5	CASSLGGSKETQYF	TGTGCCAGCAGCTTAGGCGGGAGTAAAGAGACCCAGTACTTC
NA	TRBV24-1	NA	TRBJ1-5	CATSATGRMNQPQHF	TGTGCCACCAGTGCCACAGGTCGGATGAATCAGCCCCAGCATTTT
NA	TRBV3-1	NA	TRBJ2-1	CASRKDREQFF	TGTGCCAGCAGAAAGGACAGAGAGCAGTTCTTC
NA	TRBV20-1	many	TRBJ2-3	CSASPRTASGTDTQYF	TGCAGTGCTAGTCCCCGGACCGCGTCAGGCACAGATACGCAGTATTTT
NA	TRBV27	NA	TRBJ1-1	CASSNSRGGTEAFF	TGTGCCAGCAGTAACTCCCGGGGTGGCACTGAAGCTTTCTTT
TRBD2	TRBV18	NA	TRBJ2-7	CASSSGLAGTLGTYEQYF	TGTGCCAGCTCGTCGGGACTAGCGGGAACTTTAGGAACCTACGAGCAGTACTTC
TRBD2	TRBV29-1	NA	TRBJ2-7	CSVPGTKTYEQYF	TGCAGCGTTCCGGGGACTAAGACCTACGAGCAGTACTTC
TRBD2	TRBV20-1	few	TRBJ2-3	CSEGTSRTDTQYF	TGCAGTGAAGGGACTAGCAGGACAGATACGCAGTATTTT
TRBD2	TRBV13	NA	TRBJ2-7	CASSSRPQLAGSSYEQYF	TGTGCCAGCAGCTCCCGCCCCCAACTAGCGGGTAGCTCCTACGAGCAGTACTTC
NA	TRBV30	NA	TRBJ1-5	CAWSSRGNQPQHF	TGTGCCTGGAGCAGCAGGGGCAATCAGCCCCAGCATTTT
TRBD1	TRBV5-1	NA	TRBJ2-7	CASRSGTGEAYEQYF	TGCGCCAGCCGTTCCGGGACAGGGGAAGCCTACGAGCAGTACTTC
NA	TRBV11-3	NA	TRBJ2-3	CASAWFDTQYF	TGTGCCAGCGCATGGTTTGATACGCAGTATTTT
TRBD2	TRBV7-2	many	TRBJ2-5	CASSSTSVGTQYF	TGTGCCAGCAGCTCGACTAGCGTGGGGACCCAGTACTTC
NA	TRBV30	few	TRBJ2-7	CAWAPRLDRSYEQYF	TGTGCCTGGGCCCCTAGACTCGACCGCTCCTACGAGCAGTACTTC
NA	TRBV10-2	few	TRBJ1-1	CASSEGRLYEAFF	TGCGCCAGCAGTGAGGGCAGACTCTATGAAGCTTTCTTT
NA	TRBV29-1	few	TRBJ1-1	CSAEGSLNTEAFF	TGCAGCGCTGAAGGCTCCCTGAACACTGAAGCTTTCTTT
NA	TRBV25-1	NA	TRBJ2-1	CASRGRYNEQFF	TGTGCCAGCAGGGGCCGGTACAATGAGCAGTTCTTC
TRBD1	TRBV28	few	TRBJ1-5	CASSLFRDRLNQPQHF	TGTGCCAGCAGTTTATTCCGGGACAGGCTGAATCAGCCCCAGCATTTT
TRBD2	TRBV5-1	many	TRBJ2-3	CASSLASGSTDTQYF	TGTGCCAGCAGTTTAGCTAGCGGAAGCACAGATACGCAGTATTTT
TRBD1	TRBV5-1	many	TRBJ2-7	CASSVLQGAYEQYF	TGCGCCAGCAGCGTCCTACAGGGGGCCTACGAGCAGTACTTC
NA	TRBV4-3	many	TRBJ2-7	CASSQEVWTGDYEQYF	TGCGCCAGCAGCCAAGAGGTCTGGACGGGAGATTACGAGCAGTACTTC
TRBD2	TRBV6-5	NA	TRBJ2-7	CASSYSRRGGVHEQYF	TGTGCCAGCAGTTACTCTAGGCGCGGGGGGGTCCACGAGCAGTACTTC
NA	TRBV20-1	NA	TRBJ2-1	CSAATYNEQFF	TGCAGTGCCGCAACCTACAATGAGCAGTTCTTC
NA	TRBV6-5	NA	TRBJ1-2	CASSYSAGASGGYTF	TGTGCCAGCAGTTACTCGGCGGGGGCCTCGGGGGGCTACACCTTC
NA	TRBV12-3/TRBV12-4	many	TRBJ2-7	CASRRYGNYEQYF	TGTGCCAGCAGGAGGTACGGGAACTACGAGCAGTACTTC
TRBD2	TRBV25-1	few	TRBJ2-1	CASTSRGGIYNEQFF	TGTGCCAGCACCTCACGGGGGGGTATCTACAATGAGCAGTTCTTC
TRBD1	TRBV28	NA	TRBJ2-7	CASRSGTGGVSAKGEQYF	TGTGCCAGCAGGTCCGGGACAGGGGGAGTATCTGCTAAAGGCGAGCAGTACTTC
NA	TRBV2	NA	TRBJ2-1	CASSAQRTGENRFF	TGTGCCAGCAGTGCACAGCGGACTGGAGAGAATAGGTTCTTC
TRBD1	TRBV5-1	NA	TRBJ2-1	CASSRRDRDKGYSYNEQFF	TGCGCCAGCAGCCGTAGGGACAGGGACAAAGGGTACTCCTACAATGAGCAGTTCTTC
NA	TRBV20-1	many	TRBJ2-7	CSATGTAYEQYF	TGCAGTGCTACGGGGACTGCCTACGAGCAGTACTTC
TRBD2	TRBV20-1	NA	TRBJ2-7	CSAIYAGGPREQYF	TGCAGTGCTATCTATGCGGGAGGGCCTCGTGAGCAGTACTTC
NA	TRBV5-6	many	TRBJ2-3	CASSLALGTDTQYF	TGTGCCAGCAGCTTGGCTCTGGGGACAGATACGCAGTATTTT
NA	TRBV3-1	NA	TRBJ2-7	CASSQGAGQYTTYEQYF	TGTGCCAGCAGCCAAGGGGCCGGGCAGTACACGACCTACGAGCAGTACTTC
TRBD2	TRBV2	many	TRBJ2-1	CASSEPLAGDRGSYNEQFF	TGTGCCAGCAGTGAACCGCTAGCGGGAGACCGTGGCTCCTACAATGAGCAGTTCTTC
NA	TRBV29-1	NA	TRBJ2-7	CSVAVDQAYEQYF	TGCAGCGTAGCAGTGGACCAGGCCTACGAGCAGTACTTC